The 30 T cell receptor beta chains below come from one sample, sequenced in a study of vaccination and CD4 T cells after COVID-19. Once obtained from cultured CD4+ T cells, the DNA was sequenced using the Oncomine TCR Beta short-read assay. TCRdb processed the PCR reads anew with MiXCR; each CDR3 protein has one entry. The sample records some 15,000 distinct CDR3 sequences, around 61% being singletons. Noted treatment: roughly ten-day PBMC culture with coronavirus spike peptide pools or control peptides (ViraFEST assay). Their cognate antigens are unknown. Specimen: CD4+ T cells from blood, cultured in vitro. These receptors all stem from a human donor who had recovered from COVID-19.

The chain joins TRBV12-3 or TRBV12-4 to TRBJ2-7; 10 bases fit TRBD2. The junction had 3 bases not matched to a gene; V was cut back by 4 bases and J by 0 bases. The CDR3 extends over 15 amino acids. The CDR3 DNA reads TGTGCCAGCAGTTCCCGGACTAGCGGCTCCTACGAGCAGTACTTC. Its protein product is CASSSRTSGSYEQYF.

The chain joins TRBV20-1 to TRBJ2-1; TRBD2 matches 12 bases. The germline CDR1 and CDR2 sequences are DFQATT and SNEGSKA (reference sequence). The CDR3 runs to 15 residues. V shed 2 bases, J shed 7 bases, and the junction held 6 bases outside the gene matches. The CDR3 spells CSARSGTSGWNEQFF. In DNA form, the CDR3 reads TGCAGTGCTAGATCTGGGACTAGCGGGTGGAATGAGCAGTTCTTC.

The V gene is TRBV29-1, the J gene TRBJ1-1; no firm D call. The germline V gene encodes CDR1 SQVTM and CDR2 ANQGSEA. V dropped 7 bases and J dropped 0 bases, with 12 bases sitting between them. The CDR3 extends over 13 amino acids. The CDR3 is CSAWTVLNTEAFF. As DNA, the CDR3 is TGCAGCGCCTGGACGGTCCTGAACACTGAAGCTTTCTTT.

This clonotype was picked up a small number of times. V gene TRBV20-1 combines with J gene TRBJ2-5; D may be TRBD1 or TRBD2 (6 bases each). This CDR3 contains 13 residues. V shed 6 bases and J shed 3 bases, with 14 bases lying between them. From germline, CDR1 is DFQATT and CDR2 SNEGSKA (reference sequence). The CDR3 spells CSAAEGGEETQYF. The CDR3 region has the DNA TGCAGTGCCGCGGAGGGGGGAGAAGAGACCCAGTACTTC.

This clonotype has only a few counts. V is TRBV20-1 and J is TRBJ2-3, with 13 bases that match TRBD2. The V segment lost 1 base and the J segment 7 bases; nucleotides outside the gene matches: 8. The CDR3 extends over 16 amino acids. Germline-derived CDR1 and CDR2 are DFQATT and SNEGSKA (reference sequence). The CDR3 DNA follows: TGCAGTGCTAGAGGTTTCGGGACTAGCGGGACCAATACGCAGTATTTT. Translating it yields CSARGFGTSGTNTQYF.

The rearrangement links TRBV6-2 or TRBV6-3 to TRBJ2-7; D is unresolved. With 2 bases removed from V and 1 base from J, the gap between germline ends came to 9 bases. The length of the CDR3 is 14 residues. Germline V gene sequence: CDR1 MNHEY, CDR2 SVGEGT. This CDR3 is CASSYPRLSYEQYF. The CDR3 nucleotides read TGTGCCAGCAGTTACCCCAGGCTGTCCTACGAGCAGTACTTC.

This rearrangement joins TRBV15 to TRBJ2-3; 7 nucleotides agree with TRBD2. The V segment lost 7 bases and the J segment 0 bases; nucleotides outside the gene matches: 7. The CDR3 runs to 15 residues. The germline CDR1 and CDR2 sequences are LNHNV and YYDKDF (reference sequence). In DNA form, the CDR3 reads TGTGCCACCACTCCTAGCGGTACTAGCACAGATACGCAGTATTTT. Protein product: CATTPSGTSTDTQYF.

The rearrangement uses TRBV28 and TRBJ2-1; D is perhaps TRBD1 (7 bases). Germline values: CDR1 MDHEN, CDR2 SYDVKM. V lost 3 bases and J lost 7, with 13 bases in between. CDR3 length: 14 amino acids. Here the CDR3 DNA reads TGTGCCAGCAGTTTGTACAGGGGAGGTAATGAGCAGTTCTTC. Its protein product is CASSLYRGGNEQFF. Variable domain in full (rest from reference TRBV28 and TRBJ2-1): DVKVTQSSRYLVKRTGEKVFLECVQDMDHENMFWYRQDPGLGLRLIYFSYDVKMKEKGDIPEGYSVSREKKERFSLILESASTNQTSMYLCASSLYRGGNEQFFGPGTRLTVL.

V usage is TRBV20-1 and J usage is TRBJ2-2; 9 nucleotides match TRBD2. Germline V gene lookup returns CDR1 DFQATT and CDR2 SNEGSKA (reference sequence). The V gene end was trimmed by 6 bases and the J gene end by 1 base; junction bases not matched to a gene: 12. There are 17 residues in the CDR3. CDR3 in amino acids: CSARGSGRDWNTGELFF. The CDR3 DNA is TGCAGTGCCAGGGGTAGCGGGAGAGATTGGAACACCGGGGAGCTGTTTTTT.

V and J are TRBV7-9 and TRBJ2-3; D is unclear. Trimming cost V 7 bases and J 2 bases, with 7 bases left between them. CDR1 and CDR2 (germline): SEHNR, FQNEAQ (reference sequence). The CDR3 has 12 amino acids. The CDR3: CASTTHTDTQYF. CDR3 DNA: TGTGCCAGCACAACACACACAGATACGCAGTATTTT.

This sequence joins TRBV20-1 and TRBJ2-1; 8 nucleotides line up with TRBD1. In germline, CDR1 is DFQATT, CDR2 SNEGSKA (reference sequence). V lost 1 base, J lost 6 bases, and 8 bases stayed unmatched. The CDR3 consists of 15 residues. CDR3 residues: CSARVDRGIPNEQFF. CDR3 bases: TGCAGTGCTAGAGTTGACAGGGGAATCCCCAATGAGCAGTTCTTC.

The rearrangement joins TRBV6-4 to TRBJ2-2; D could derive from TRBD1 or TRBD2 (5 bases each). The germline V and J ends were trimmed by 6 bases and 2 bases, with 7 bases remaining between them. CDR3 length: 13 residues. In germline, CDR1 is MRHNA, CDR2 SNTAGT. The CDR3 nucleotides read TGTGCCAGCAGCCGGGACAACACCGGGGAGCTGTTTTTT. Protein sequence: CASSRDNTGELFF.

This clonotype is medium-sized within its sample. This sequence joins TRBV7-6 and TRBJ1-6; maybe TRBD1 (5 bases). The germline gives CDR1 SGHVS, CDR2 FNYEAQ. The V and J ends lost 0 bases and 8 bases respectively, with 14 bases between them. This CDR3 is 16 amino acids long. The CDR3 protein is CASSLARRGGYSPLHF. As DNA, the CDR3 is TGTGCCAGCAGCTTAGCGAGGCGGGGCGGGTATTCACCCCTCCACTTT.

This clonotype was recorded a few times. This chain links TRBV6-2 or TRBV6-3 with TRBJ2-3; no clear D. This CDR3 has 15 amino acids. The V gene lost 0 bases and the J gene lost 2 bases, with 9 bases spanning the gap. CDR1 MNHEY and CDR2 SVGEGT come from the germline V gene. The CDR3 nucleotides read TGTGCCAGCAGTTACTCAGGTGCAGTCACAGATACGCAGTATTTT. Its translation is CASSYSGAVTDTQYF.

This clonotype occurred a few times. The chain joins TRBV20-1 to TRBJ2-3; TRBD2 might be the D (5 bases). V lost 6 bases and J 6 bases, leaving 10 bases between the germline ends. The germline CDR1 and CDR2 sequences are DFQATT and SNEGSKA (reference sequence). The CDR3 totals 11 residues. CDR3 protein: CSAQLDDTQYF. In DNA form, the CDR3 reads TGCAGTGCCCAACTAGACGATACGCAGTATTTT.

V gene TRBV6-1 combines with J gene TRBJ2-7; 7 nucleotides line up with TRBD1. CDR1 and CDR2 from the germline V gene are MNHNS and SASEGT. This CDR3 has 15 amino acids. V shed 5 bases and J 2 bases; nucleotides not matched to a gene: 9. In DNA, the CDR3 is TGTGCCAGCAGTCTCCCGACGGACAGGACCTACGAGCAGTACTTC. It is translated as CASSLPTDRTYEQYF.

The chain employs TRBV20-1 and TRBJ2-5; tentatively, D is TRBD1 (6 bases). This CDR3 contains 13 residues. Per the germline V gene, CDR1 is DFQATT and CDR2 is SNEGSKA (reference sequence). V was pared by 2 bases and J by 5 bases, with 12 bases between. The CDR3 sequence: CSARITGMETQYF. In DNA form, the CDR3 reads TGCAGTGCTAGAATCACAGGGATGGAGACCCAGTACTTC.

The gene calls are TRBV28 and TRBJ1-1; 9 bases align to TRBD1. The V gene end was trimmed by 3 bases and the J gene end by 7 bases; junction bases not matched to a gene: 12. In germline, CDR1 is MDHEN, CDR2 SYDVKM. This CDR3 is built from 16 residues. In DNA form, the CDR3 reads TGTGCCAGCAGTTTGGGGGGGACAGGGATTAACGTTGAAGCTTTCTTT. It encodes CASSLGGTGINVEAFF.

The genes are TRBV15 and TRBJ2-3; D is unresolved. V gave up 8 bases and J gave up 1 base, with 28 bases separating them. The CDR3 consists of 19 residues. Germline CDR1 is LNHNV and CDR2 is YYDKDF (reference sequence). Here the CDR3 DNA reads TGTGCCACCCCCGGCCCCCCCCACAACCGGACCAGCTGCACAGATACGCAGTATTTT. Its translation is CATPGPPHNRTSCTDTQYF.

Only one count was recorded for this clonotype. The CDR3 reads CAWSVPTSSNEQFF. CDR3 DNA: TGTGCCTGGAGTGTACCGACTAGCTCAAATGAGCAGTTCTTC. This chain connects TRBV30 to TRBJ2-1; TRBD2 aligns across 7 bases. CDR1 and CDR2 (germline): GTSNPN, SVGIG (reference sequence). The CDR3 has 14 amino acids. V shed 0 bases and J 7 bases; nucleotides not matched to a gene: 6. Supplemented by reference TRBV30 and TRBJ2-1, the full variable domain reads SQTIHQWPATLVQPVGSPLSLECTVEGTSNPNLYWYRQAAGRGLQLLFYSVGIGQISSEVPQNLSASRPQDRQFILSSKKLLLSDSGFYLCAWSVPTSSNEQFFGPGTRLTVL.

The chain uses TRBV27 and TRBJ2-2; TRBD2 aligns across 11 bases. Losses at the gene ends were 4 bases for V and 7 bases for J; bases not matched to a gene: 11. Germline V gene lookup returns CDR1 MNHEY and CDR2 SMNVEV (reference sequence). CDR3 length equals 17 residues. The CDR3 protein is CASSSRLAGREIGELFF. For the CDR3, the DNA is TGTGCCAGCAGTTCACGACTAGCGGGGAGAGAGATCGGGGAGCTGTTTTTT.

This clonotype was observed a handful of times. The J gene is TRBJ1-6, the V gene TRBV6-5; TRBD1 agrees at 9 bases. CDR1 is MNHEY, CDR2 SVGAGI, per germline. V dropped 2 bases and J dropped 4; count of bases not matched to a gene: 6. This CDR3 region has 17 residues. The CDR3 DNA sequence: TGTGCCAGCAGTTACGCAACAGGGGGCGGTTATAATTCACCCCTCCACTTT. It encodes CASSYATGGGYNSPLHF.

The genes are TRBV5-1 and TRBJ2-2; a possible D gene is TRBD2 (5 bases). Germline V CDR1 and CDR2: SGHRS, YFSETQ. The V end was cut by 3 bases, the J end by 5 bases, with 14 bases between. The CDR3 is made up of 15 amino acids. CDR3 coding DNA: TGCGCCAGCAGCTCTGACTGGGGAGTGACCGGGGAGCTGTTTTTT. It specifies CASSSDWGVTGELFF.

This clonotype has more than one count but fewer than ten. The gene calls are TRBV15 and TRBJ2-3, with 10 bases lining up with TRBD2. This CDR3 comprises 17 residues. CDR1 LNHNV and CDR2 YYDKDF come from the germline V gene (reference sequence). Trimming at V came to 6 bases and at J to 2 bases, leaving 11 bases not matched to a gene. The DNA of the CDR3 is TGTGCCACCAGGGGGCTAGCGGGAGAGGTGGACACAGATACGCAGTATTTT. This gives the protein CATRGLAGEVDTDTQYF. Filled out from reference TRBV15 and TRBJ2-3, the complete variable domain reads DAMVIQNPRYQVTQFGKPVTLSCSQTLNHNVMYWYQQKSSQAPKLLFHYYDKDFNNEADTPDNFQSRRPNTSFCFLDIRSPGLGDTAMYLCATRGLAGEVDTDTQYFGPGTRLTVL.

The chain joins TRBV5-1 to TRBJ2-5; 9 nucleotides agree with TRBD1. This CDR3 comprises 13 residues. Germline-derived CDR1 and CDR2 are SGHRS and YFSETQ. The V and J ends lost 2 bases and 5 bases, in that order; junction bases with no gene match: 1. Written as DNA, the CDR3 is TGCGCCAGCAGCTTAGGACAGGGGGAGACCCAGTACTTC. It translates to CASSLGQGETQYF.

V gene TRBV5-6 combines with J gene TRBJ1-2; D possibly corresponds to TRBD1 (5 bases). CDR1 is SGHDT and CDR2 is YYEEEE in the germline V gene. Deletions cut 3 bases from V and 6 bases from J, with 9 bases between. The CDR3 has 12 amino acids. CDR3 DNA: TGTGCCAGCAGCTGGGGGACGCATGGCTACACCTTC. Translated: CASSWGTHGYTF.

This clonotype is medium-sized (0.01 to 0.1%). This chain joins TRBV6-5 and TRBJ2-7; tentatively, D is TRBD2 (7 bases). This CDR3 is 14 amino acids long. V was trimmed by 6 bases and J by 5 bases, leaving 17 bases between them. The V gene's germline CDR1 is MNHEY and CDR2 SVGAGI. The CDR3 region is CASSYGGLQDEQYF. CDR3 sequence (DNA): TGTGCCAGCAGCTACGGGGGGCTTCAGGACGAGCAGTACTTC.

V usage is TRBV19 and J usage is TRBJ2-1, with TRBD2 matching over 7 bases. The CDR3 has 15 amino acids. Germline V gene data show CDR1 as LNHDA and CDR2 as SQIVND (reference sequence). V shed 6 bases, J shed 9 bases, and the junction held 14 bases outside the gene matches. The CDR3 here is CASRSGGLTTSEQFF. DNA of the CDR3: TGTGCCAGTAGGTCCGGGGGGTTGACGACGTCTGAGCAGTTCTTC.

The chain is built from TRBV19 and TRBJ2-3; perhaps TRBD2 as D (5 bases). V shed 4 bases and J shed 0 bases, with 14 bases lying between them. Germline CDR1 and CDR2: LNHDA and SQIVND (reference sequence). This CDR3 comprises 16 residues. CDR3 in amino acids: CASSTIATFSTDTQYF. The CDR3 coding sequence is TGTGCCAGTAGTACAATAGCGACCTTTAGCACAGATACGCAGTATTTT. Combining the CDR3 with reference TRBV19 and TRBJ2-3 gives the whole variable domain DGGITQSPKYLFRKEGQNVTLSCEQNLNHDAMYWYRQDPGQGLRLIYYSQIVNDFQKGDIAEGYSVSREKKESFPLTVTSAQKNPTAFYLCASSTIATFSTDTQYFGPGTRLTVL.

The V call is TRBV28, the J call TRBJ2-5; TRBD1 aligns across 7 bases. V was clipped by 4 bases and J by 5 bases; unmatched bases: 7. The CDR3 spans 14 residues. Germline V gene sequence: CDR1 MDHEN, CDR2 SYDVKM. CDR3 residues: CASSSPDRRETQYF. DNA of the CDR3: TGTGCCAGCAGTTCACCGGACAGGAGGGAGACCCAGTACTTC.